The entry that follows covers one TCR beta chain sequence. This specimen belongs to a study of chemoradiotherapy in HPV16-positive cancers. The CDR3 length is 16 residues. CDR1 and CDR2 from the germline V gene are LGHNT and FRNRAP. J gave up 0 bases and V 0 bases, and 1 base lay outside the gene matches. Profiled with immunoSEQ multiplex PCR; TCRdb holds only in-frame clones, not every one. The profile shows roughly 4,100 clones, roughly 80% of them singletons. Material: tumor tissue, obtained from a patient who underwent chemoradiotherapy. This chain joins TRBV12-5 and TRBJ1-2, with TRBD1 matching 10 bases. The sequence was collected from a human donor with HPV-associated anogenital cancer. This chain's CDR3 is CASGLVTGGPNYGYTF. The DNA for the CDR3 is TGTGCTAGTGGTTTGGTGACAGGGGGCCCTAACTATGGCTACACCTTC.